A selection of T cell receptor beta chains follows, all from one sample in a study of T cell responses to AZD1222 COVID-19 vaccine. TCRdb's table, derived via immunoSEQ multiplex PCR, lists solely in-frame clones and lacks some. This sample has 100,000 to 150,000 clones; roughly 92% occur once, and the top ten carry 0.85% to 1.3%. The source material was peripheral blood, sampled 28 days after the second AZD1222 dose. These receptors all come from an adult who received the AZD1222 COVID-19 vaccine. CDR3s include the opening cysteine and the closing phenylalanine or tryptophan. The order of the fields is clone size, V gene, D gene, J gene, CDR3 protein. The D gene is left open where the match is weak. The size field is filled for only some rows; it gives once, few, many or a size class.

clone size: once; V gene: TRBV28; D gene: -; J gene: TRBJ2-7; CDR3 protein: CASSLGGNSYEQYF
clone size: -; V gene: TRBV25-1; D gene: TRBD2; J gene: TRBJ2-3; CDR3 protein: CASSESSGGYTDTQYF
clone size: -; V gene: TRBV28; D gene: TRBD2; J gene: TRBJ2-7; CDR3 protein: CASSLTSGSTGYEQYF
clone size: -; V gene: TRBV12-3/TRBV12-4; D gene: -; J gene: TRBJ2-2; CDR3 protein: CASSSFGELFF
clone size: once; V gene: TRBV6-5; D gene: -; J gene: TRBJ1-5; CDR3 protein: CASSYSMGVNQPQHF
clone size: -; V gene: TRBV3-1/TRBV3-2; D gene: TRBD1; J gene: TRBJ1-1; CDR3 protein: CASSPRTGILEAFF
clone size: -; V gene: TRBV21-1; D gene: -; J gene: TRBJ1-2; CDR3 protein: CASSKIGRGQVNYGYTF
clone size: once; V gene: TRBV5-4; D gene: -; J gene: TRBJ2-3; CDR3 protein: CASSPRQWADTQYF
clone size: -; V gene: TRBV13; D gene: -; J gene: TRBJ1-5; CDR3 protein: CASSLGRYQPQHF
clone size: -; V gene: TRBV9; D gene: TRBD1; J gene: TRBJ1-2; CDR3 protein: CASSVGGQGPLGGYTF
clone size: -; V gene: TRBV24-1; D gene: -; J gene: TRBJ2-3; CDR3 protein: CATSGYQGDTQYF
clone size: -; V gene: TRBV27; D gene: TRBD2; J gene: TRBJ2-7; CDR3 protein: CASSLAGGGGEQYF
clone size: -; V gene: TRBV5-1; D gene: TRBD1; J gene: TRBJ2-5; CDR3 protein: CASSPSGDRATETQYF
clone size: -; V gene: TRBV27; D gene: TRBD1; J gene: TRBJ1-1; CDR3 protein: CASSPARRDRNTEAFF
clone size: -; V gene: TRBV12-5; D gene: -; J gene: TRBJ1-3; CDR3 protein: CASGLKLGEAGNTIYF
clone size: -; V gene: TRBV19; D gene: -; J gene: TRBJ2-7; CDR3 protein: CASSSPTGSPYEQYF
clone size: -; V gene: TRBV6-5; D gene: -; J gene: TRBJ2-7; CDR3 protein: CASMGSGAYEQYF
clone size: -; V gene: TRBV30; D gene: TRBD1; J gene: TRBJ1-6; CDR3 protein: CAWSVQRGRGPPLHF
clone size: few; V gene: TRBV27; D gene: -; J gene: TRBJ1-2; CDR3 protein: CASSSTRLGFMHGYTF
clone size: -; V gene: TRBV27; D gene: -; J gene: TRBJ1-1; CDR3 protein: CASSLPITEKGTEAFF
clone size: -; V gene: TRBV24-1; D gene: -; J gene: TRBJ1-5; CDR3 protein: CATSDHGSNQPQHF